This T cell receptor beta chain was documented in a study of blood T cell repertoires in COVID-19. TCRdb's copy holds only in-frame clones and misses some; the assay was immunoSEQ multiplex PCR. The profile shows 100,000 or so clones, roughly 80% of them singletons. CDR1 is GTSNPN, CDR2 SVGIG, per germline (reference sequence). Trimming removed 3 bases at V and 9 bases at J, with 12 bases between. CDR3 size: 13 residues. Material for sequencing was peripheral blood. J is TRBJ1-6 and V is TRBV30; the D gene is possibly TRBD1 (5 bases). The clonotype was recovered from a human donor in a cohort sampled during active COVID-19. The CDR3 nucleotides are TGTGCCTGGAGATCAGGGCTGGTTTCACCCCTCCACTTT. As protein: CAWRSGLVSPLHF.